This T cell receptor beta chain appears in the sequencing data of a study of blood T cell repertoires in COVID-19. Study-level information: Both acute and convalescent COVID-19 samples were obtained from the United States, Italy and Spain.

Germline CDR1 MNHEY, CDR2 SVGAGI. The CDR3 spans 14 residues. V lost 7 bases, J lost 6 bases, and 16 bases lay in between. Only a few counts were recorded for this clone. The authors' processing: Reference gene primer amplification in the assay estimated nucleated cell counts. The table came from immunoSEQ multiplex PCR; TCRdb's copy has only in-frame clones and leaves some out. The V and J calls and clone size were taken over from that table, and D and trimming were inferred from the DNA. The sample comprises over 150,000 clones, around 87% of which are singletons, and roughly 0.58% rests with the top ten.

The sample was peripheral blood. The receptor was derived from a man in his 60s with COVID-19, enrolled during active disease. The rearrangement links TRBV6-5 to TRBJ1-5; possible D gene TRBD1, 5 bases. The CDR3 protein is CASTSAGWGQPQHF. In DNA form, the CDR3 reads TGTGCCAGCACTTCAGCAGGGTGGGGTCAGCCCCAGCATTTT.